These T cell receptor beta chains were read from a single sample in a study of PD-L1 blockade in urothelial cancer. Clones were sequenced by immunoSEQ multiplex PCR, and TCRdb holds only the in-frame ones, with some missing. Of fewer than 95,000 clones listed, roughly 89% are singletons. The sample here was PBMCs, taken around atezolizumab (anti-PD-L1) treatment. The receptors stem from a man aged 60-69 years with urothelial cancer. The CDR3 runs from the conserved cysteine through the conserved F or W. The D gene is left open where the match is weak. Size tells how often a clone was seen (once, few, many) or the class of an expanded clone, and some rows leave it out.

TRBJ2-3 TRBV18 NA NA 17 TGTGCCAGCTCACTAACCTCCAGGAGGGGAAGGGCAGATACGCAGTATTTT CASSLTSRRGRADTQYF
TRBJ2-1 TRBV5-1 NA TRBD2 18 TGCGCCAGCAGCTTTTCAGGTACAGCGGGGGGGCCCTACAATGAGCAGTTCTTC CASSFSGTAGGPYNEQFF
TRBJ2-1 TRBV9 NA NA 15 TGTGCCAGCAGCGTTAGCGGAACTGGGACGGATGAGCAGTTCTTC CASSVSGTGTDEQFF
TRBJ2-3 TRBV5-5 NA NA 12 TGTGCCAGCAGCCTCAGAGGGGATACGCAGTATTTT CASSLRGDTQYF
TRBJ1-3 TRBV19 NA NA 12 TGTGCCAGTACAGGGGAGAGAAACACCATATATTTT CASTGERNTIYF
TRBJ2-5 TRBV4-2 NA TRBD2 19 TGTGCCAGCAGCCAAGATGTGGGACTAGCGGGGGGCGTGAGCGAGGCCCAGTACTTC CASSQDVGLAGGVSEAQYF
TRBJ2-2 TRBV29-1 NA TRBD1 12 TGCAGCGCTCCAGGGGGCCCCGGGGAGCTGTTTTTT CSAPGGPGELFF
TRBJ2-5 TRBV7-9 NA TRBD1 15 TGTGCCAGCAGCTTAGACAGGGGGTTGGCAGAGACCCAGTACTTC CASSLDRGLAETQYF
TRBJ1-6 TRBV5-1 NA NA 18 TGCGCCAGCAGCTTCCTCGTTTCAGGGTCGGCAGGAAATTCACCCCTCCACTTT CASSFLVSGSAGNSPLHF
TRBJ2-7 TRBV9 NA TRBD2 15 TGTGCCAGCAGCCCGCGGGGTAGCGGGAGTTACGAGCAGTACTTC CASSPRGSGSYEQYF
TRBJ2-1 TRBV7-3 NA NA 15 TGTGCCAGCAGCCCCGCAGGGGGAGGACGCAATGAGCAGTTCTTC CASSPAGGGRNEQFF
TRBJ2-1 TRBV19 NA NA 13 TGTGCCAGTAGTGGATCAGGGGACGGTGAGCAGTTCTTC CASSGSGDGEQFF
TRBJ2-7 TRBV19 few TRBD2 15 TGTGCCAGTAGATCACTAGCGGGGGCCTCCTACGAGCAGTACTTC CASRSLAGASYEQYF
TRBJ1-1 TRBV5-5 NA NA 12 TGTGCCAGCAGCCCACAGGGTGGTGAAGCTTTCTTT CASSPQGGEAFF
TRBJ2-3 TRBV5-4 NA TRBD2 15 TGTGCCAGCAGCTTGCGGGGGGGTAGCACAGATACGCAGTATTTT CASSLRGGSTDTQYF
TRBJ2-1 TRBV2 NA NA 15 TGTGCCAGCAGGGTCTCTCGAGGCTCCTACAATGAGCAGTTCTTC CASRVSRGSYNEQFF
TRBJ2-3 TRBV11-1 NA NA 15 TGTGCCAGCAGCTTAAACGCAGGGCTCACAGATACGCAGTATTTT CASSLNAGLTDTQYF
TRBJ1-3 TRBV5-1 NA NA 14 TGCGCCAGCAGCTTGGCTCCCTCTGGAAACACCATATATTTT CASSLAPSGNTIYF
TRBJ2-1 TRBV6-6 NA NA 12 TGTGCCAGCAGGCGGGACTACAATGAGCAGTTCTTC CASRRDYNEQFF
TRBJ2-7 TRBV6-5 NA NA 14 TGTGCCAGCAGTTACCCTCGCAGGACTGGCGAGCAGTACTTC CASSYPRRTGEQYF
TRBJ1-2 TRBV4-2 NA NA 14 TGTGCCAGCAGCCAAGTCGACACTAACTATGGCTACACCTTC CASSQVDTNYGYTF
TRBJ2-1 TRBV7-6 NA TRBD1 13 TGTGCCAGCAGCTTGACAGGGCACAATGAGCAGTTCTTC CASSLTGHNEQFF
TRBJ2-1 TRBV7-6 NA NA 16 TGTGCCAGCAGCTTAGTACCAGGGGTCTCCTACAATGAGCAGTTCTTC CASSLVPGVSYNEQFF
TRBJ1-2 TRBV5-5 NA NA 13 TGTGCCAGCTCGACAGGTCCTAACTATGGCTACACCTTC CASSTGPNYGYTF
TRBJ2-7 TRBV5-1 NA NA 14 TGCGCCAGCAGCCTTGGAAAGGGGGGGCGTGATGAGTACTTC CASSLGKGGRDEYF
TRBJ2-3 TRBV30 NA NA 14 TGTGCCTTCTCAAGAGGGCTTGGGGCAGATACGCAGTATTTT CAFSRGLGADTQYF
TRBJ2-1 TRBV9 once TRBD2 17 TGTGCCAGCAGCTTCGGACTAGCGGGAGGAGGGGTAAATGAGCAGTTCTTC CASSFGLAGGGVNEQFF
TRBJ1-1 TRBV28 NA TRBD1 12 TGTGCCAGCATCCGACAGGGACAGATTACTTTCTTT CASIRQGQITFF
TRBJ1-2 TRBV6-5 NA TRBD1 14 TGTGCCAGCAGTTACAGGGGGCGTAACTATGGCTACACCTTC CASSYRGRNYGYTF
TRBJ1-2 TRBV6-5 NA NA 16 TGTGCCAGCAGTTGGTACCCACCGAGACAGACGAGAGGCTACACCTTC CASSWYPPRQTRGYTF
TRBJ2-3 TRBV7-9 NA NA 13 TGTGCCAGCAGCTTGGCAGCTAGCGATACGCAGTATTTT CASSLAASDTQYF
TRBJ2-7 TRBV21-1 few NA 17 TGTGCCAGCAGCCCATCGCCTAAGGGGGGACAGGGATACGAGCAGTACTTC CASSPSPKGGQGYEQYF
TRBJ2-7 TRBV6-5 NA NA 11 TGTGCCAGCAGTTCCAGATACGAGCAGTACTTC CASSSRYEQYF
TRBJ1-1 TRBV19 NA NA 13 TGTGCCAGTGGGGAGGGGAGGCAAACTGAAGCTTTCTTT CASGEGRQTEAFF
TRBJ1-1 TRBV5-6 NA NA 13 TGTGCCAGCAGCTCTTTTAGGGGCCAGGGGGCTTTCTTT CASSSFRGQGAFF
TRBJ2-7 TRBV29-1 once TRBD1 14 TGCAGCGTCGTACAGGGGACGTCAAACTACGAGCAGTACTTC CSVVQGTSNYEQYF
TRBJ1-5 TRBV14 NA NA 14 TGTGCCAGCAGCCCCCGTCGGGGGATTCAGCCCCAGCATTTT CASSPRRGIQPQHF
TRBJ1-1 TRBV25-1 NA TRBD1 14 TGTGCCAGCAGTGCGGACAGGGGGAACACTGAAGCTTTCTTT CASSADRGNTEAFF
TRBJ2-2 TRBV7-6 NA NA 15 TGTGCCAGCAGCTTAGAGGCGGCTTCCACCGGGGAGCTGTTTTTT CASSLEAASTGELFF
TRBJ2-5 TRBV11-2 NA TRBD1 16 TGTGCCAGCAGCTTAGCCGGGGCGGCAGGGGGAGAGACCCAGTACTTC CASSLAGAAGGETQYF
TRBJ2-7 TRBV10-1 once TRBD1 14 TGCGCCAGCTCGCGGGGACAGGGGCGCGGCGAGCAGTACTTC CASSRGQGRGEQYF
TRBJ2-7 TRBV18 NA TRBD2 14 TGTGCCAGCTCAAATAGCGGGGACTCCTACGAGCAGTACTTC CASSNSGDSYEQYF
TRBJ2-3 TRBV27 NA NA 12 TGTGCCAGAGGGGGTCCCACAGATACGCAGTATTTT CARGGPTDTQYF
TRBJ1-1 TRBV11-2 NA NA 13 TGTGCCAGCATCGGCAGGGAGGACACTGAAGCTTTCTTT CASIGREDTEAFF
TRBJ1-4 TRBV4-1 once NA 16 TGCGCCAGCAGCCACGAGGAAGACAGGCCAGTTGAAAAACTGTTTTTT CASSHEEDRPVEKLFF
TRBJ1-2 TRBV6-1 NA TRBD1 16 TGTGCCAGCAGTGTGACAGGGGGCGCGTCTAACTATGGCTACACCTTC CASSVTGGASNYGYTF
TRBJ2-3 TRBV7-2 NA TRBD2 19 TGTGCCAGCAGCCCCCCTCGGTGGGAGCGGGGGGGCGGCACAGATACGCAGTATTTT CASSPPRWERGGGTDTQYF
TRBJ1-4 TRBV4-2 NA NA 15 TGTGCCAGCAGCCCGAAGGAGGACCATGTTGAAAAACTGTTTTTT CASSPKEDHVEKLFF
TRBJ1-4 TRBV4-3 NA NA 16 TGCGCCAGCAGCCAAGATGGGCGGGGAGCGAATGAAAAACTGTTTTTT CASSQDGRGANEKLFF
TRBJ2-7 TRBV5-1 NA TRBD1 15 TGCGCCAGCGCCGGACAGGCCTCGGGCTCCTACGAGCAGTACTTC CASAGQASGSYEQYF
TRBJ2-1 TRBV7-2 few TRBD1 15 TGTGCCAGCAGCTTACTGGACAGGAGCCCCAATGAGCAGTTCTTC CASSLLDRSPNEQFF
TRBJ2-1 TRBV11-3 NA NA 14 TGTGCCAGCAGCTACGGCGGATCCTACAATGAGCAGTTCTTC CASSYGGSYNEQFF